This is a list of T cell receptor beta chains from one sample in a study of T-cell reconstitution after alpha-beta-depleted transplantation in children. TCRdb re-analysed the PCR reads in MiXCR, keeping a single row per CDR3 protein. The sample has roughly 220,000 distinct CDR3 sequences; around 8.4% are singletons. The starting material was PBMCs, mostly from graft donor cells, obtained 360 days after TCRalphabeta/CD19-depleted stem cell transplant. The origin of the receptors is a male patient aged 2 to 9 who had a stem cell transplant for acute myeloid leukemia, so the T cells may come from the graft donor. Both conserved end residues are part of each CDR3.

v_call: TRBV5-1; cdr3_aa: CASSHDRETQYF
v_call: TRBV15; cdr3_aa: CATSSFPTLSSYNEQFF
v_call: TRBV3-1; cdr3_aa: CASSQGLPASTDTQYF
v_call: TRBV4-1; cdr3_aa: CASSTYRGNTGELFF
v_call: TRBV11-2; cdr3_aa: CASSFISGLETQYF
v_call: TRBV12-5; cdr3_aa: CASGILPRLEINEQFF
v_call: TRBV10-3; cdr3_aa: CAISRDRGYYNEQFF
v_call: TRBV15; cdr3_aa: CATGLPTIQYF
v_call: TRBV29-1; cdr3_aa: CSVGLAGGAGTGELFF
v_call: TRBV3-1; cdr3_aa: CASSPLSGNTIYF
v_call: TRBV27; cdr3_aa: CASSSRPLGDHEQYF
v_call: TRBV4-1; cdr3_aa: CASSQLRGLGETQYF
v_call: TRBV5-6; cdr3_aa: CASRLRVNTGELFF
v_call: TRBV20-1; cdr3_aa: CSASIGRYEQYF
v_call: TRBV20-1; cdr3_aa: CSARDRGLSYNEQFF
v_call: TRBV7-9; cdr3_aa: CASSFPAIRTDTQYF
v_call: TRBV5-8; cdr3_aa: CASSLVRYTETNQPQHF
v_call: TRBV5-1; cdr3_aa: CASSRGFRLASTYEQYF
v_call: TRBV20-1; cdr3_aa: CSARDVRAGGEQYF
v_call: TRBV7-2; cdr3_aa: CASSLQWGSETQYF
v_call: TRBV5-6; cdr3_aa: CASSLSPFGLPVSSYNEQFF
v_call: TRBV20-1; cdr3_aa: CSARFPGSNQPQHF
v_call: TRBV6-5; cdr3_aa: CASRPGQLNSPLHF
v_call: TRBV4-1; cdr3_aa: CASSQGEESQETQYF
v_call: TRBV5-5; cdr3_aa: CASSLSGTGPPLHF
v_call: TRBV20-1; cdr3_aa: CSAREQGFWAQHF
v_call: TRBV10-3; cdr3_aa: CAISEGLAGVGEQFF
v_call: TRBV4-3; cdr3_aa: CASSQGPLQGGGYEQYF
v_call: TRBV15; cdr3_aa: CATSSHPGATNTEAFF
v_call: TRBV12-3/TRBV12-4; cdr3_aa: CASSRRGLGRLSTDTQYF
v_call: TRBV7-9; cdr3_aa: CASSYSPSGAKNIQYF
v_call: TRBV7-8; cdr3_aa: CASSLGGDRPYEQYF
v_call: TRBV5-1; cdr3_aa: CASSLGDREYNEQFF
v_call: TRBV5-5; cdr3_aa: CASSFPSAMNTEAFF
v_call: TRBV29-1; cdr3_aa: CSVVQGSSYNEQFF
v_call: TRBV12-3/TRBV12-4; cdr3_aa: CASSQGTGGRIETQYF
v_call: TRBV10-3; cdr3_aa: CAISESTPNSKSGYTF
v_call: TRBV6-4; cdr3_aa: CASSPDSASGANVLTF
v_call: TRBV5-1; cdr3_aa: CASSQTSTDTQYF
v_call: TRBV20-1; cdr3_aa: CSAREVSGKANYGYTF
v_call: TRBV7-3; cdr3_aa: CASSPGLLGGNTGELFF
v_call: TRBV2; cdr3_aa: CASSTRPAGASSRDEQFF
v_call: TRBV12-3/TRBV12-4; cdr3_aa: CASRDSGGLDTQYF
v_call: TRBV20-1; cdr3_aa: CSARSGTGGLNTEAFF
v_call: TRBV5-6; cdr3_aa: CASSFPTSTDTQYF
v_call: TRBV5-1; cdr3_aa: CASSFSGSTDEQFF
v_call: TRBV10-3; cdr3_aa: CAISESRNTEAFF
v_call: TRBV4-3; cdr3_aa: CASSQDLGWGETQYF
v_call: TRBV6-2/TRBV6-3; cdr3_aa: CASSTAPGEGSYEQYF
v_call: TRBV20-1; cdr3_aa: CSAGLGSQPQHF
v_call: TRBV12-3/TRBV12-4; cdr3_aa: CASSPIQNGEQYF
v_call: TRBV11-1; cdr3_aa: CASSSRSRDRVSTDTQYF
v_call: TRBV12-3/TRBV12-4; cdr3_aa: CASSARTGVPYNEQFF